Here is one TCR beta chain with its context. Its antigen is as yet unknown. With 4 bases removed from V and 8 bases from J, the gap between germline ends came to 16 bases. Germline CDR1 SGHDT, CDR2 YYEEEE. CDR3 length: 15 residues. The data are from a study of cytomegalovirus exposure and HLA in healthy donors. Overall study: From donors who were HLA-typed, an early data release held approximately 84 million unique TCRs.

13 Jbeta primers and 60 Vbeta primers were used for the PCR. Sequencing used immunoSEQ multiplex PCR; TCRdb keeps in-frame clones, though not all of them. The sample lists more than 100,000 clones; 60% to 85% were seen once. Regarding the study as a whole: Sequences of the TCR beta chain were said to predict the HLA-A and HLA-B alleles of most subjects accurately. In a later analysis, HLA-C alleles had the fewest associated TCRs, DRB1 alleles the most.

Sequences were obtained from PBMCs. The chain carries TRBV5-6 and TRBJ1-6; D gene uncertain. The origin of this receptor is a young woman in good health and CMV-seronegative. Written as DNA, the CDR3 is TGTGCCAGCAGCCTGGATCCGGCCGCGGATTCACCCCTCCACTTT. Translation gives CASSLDPAADSPLHF. Drawing the rest from reference TRBV5-6 and TRBJ1-6, the complete variable domain is DAGVTQSPTHLIKTRGQQVTLRCSPKSGHDTVSWYQQALGQGPQFIFQYYEEEERQRGNFPDRFSGHQFPNYSSELNVNALLLGDSALYLCASSLDPAADSPLHFGNGTRLTVT.